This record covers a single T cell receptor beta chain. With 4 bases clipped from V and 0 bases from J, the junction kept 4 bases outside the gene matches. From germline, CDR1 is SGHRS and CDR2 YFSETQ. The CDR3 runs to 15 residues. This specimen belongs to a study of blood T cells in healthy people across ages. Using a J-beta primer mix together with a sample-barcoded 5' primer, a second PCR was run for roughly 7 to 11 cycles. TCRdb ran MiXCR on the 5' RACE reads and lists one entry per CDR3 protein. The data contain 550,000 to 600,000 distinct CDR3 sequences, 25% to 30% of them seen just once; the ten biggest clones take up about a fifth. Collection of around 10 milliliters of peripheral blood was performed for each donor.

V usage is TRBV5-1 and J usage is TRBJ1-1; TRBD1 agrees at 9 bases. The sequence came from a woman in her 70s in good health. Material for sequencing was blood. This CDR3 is CASSRDRDMNTEAFF. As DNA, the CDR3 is TGCGCCAGCAGCCGGGACAGGGACATGAACACTGAAGCTTTCTTT.